The 4 T cell receptor beta chains presented below share a single source sample, sequenced in a study of vaccination effects on CD4 cells after COVID-19. Expansion of antigen-specific CD4+ T cells with viral peptide pools was carried out by the ViraFEST assay before sequencing. The authors isolated CD4+ T cells after around 10 days of culture. Two-dose vaccination with either BNT162b2 or mRNA-1273 was given to the participants. Their antigen targets remain unknown. Sequencing was performed with immunoSEQ multiplex PCR; in TCRdb, only in-frame clones are kept and a portion is missing. The data contain approximately 70,000 clones, 76% of them singletons. The sample was CD4+ T cells from PBMCs cultured with HCoV-OC43 spike peptides, taken after COVID-19 vaccination. Subset in this sample: HCoV-OC43 spike overlapping peptide pool stimulation. All receptors derive from a human donor who received a COVID-19 vaccine.

CDR3 nucleotide sequence: TGTGCCAGTAGTATAGTGGGAATCGATAATTCACCCCTCCACTTT. This gives the protein CASSIVGIDNSPLHF. V gene TRBV19 combines with J gene TRBJ1-6; D gene uncertain. Trimming took off 1 base at V and 5 bases at J, with 9 bases between the two ends. The CDR3 sequence is 15 residues long. CDR1 is LNHDA and CDR2 is SQIVND in the germline V gene (reference sequence).

V and J are TRBV24-1 and TRBJ2-7; TRBD1 might be the D (6 bases). V was pared by 5 bases and J by 3 bases, with 16 bases between. Germline V lookup: CDR1 KGHDR, CDR2 SFDVKD. The CDR3 runs 15 residues. The CDR3 sequence is CATSGNPGHHYEQYV. The CDR3 bases are TGTGCCACCAGTGGTAACCCGGGACATCACTACGAGCAGTACGTC.

This clone has more than one count but fewer than ten. The V gene is TRBV6-6, the J gene TRBJ1-5; a weak D match, TRBD1 (6 bases). Germline loops: CDR1 MNHNY, CDR2 SVGAGI (reference sequence). CDR3 length: 15 amino acids. V was shortened by 0 bases and J by 7 bases, with 13 bases between the two germline ends. The CDR3 loop is CASSYSGGRGQPQHF. In nucleotides, the CDR3 is TGTGCCAGCAGTTACTCAGGGGGGCGAGGCCAGCCCCAGCATTTT.

The chain is built from TRBV12-5 and TRBJ2-2; the D gene is possibly TRBD1 (6 bases). CDR1 LGHNT and CDR2 FRNRAP come from the germline V gene. The CDR3 runs 14 residues. The V gene lost 1 base and the J gene lost 5 bases, with 8 bases spanning the gap. CDR3 loop: CASGLGQGTGELFF. Here the CDR3 DNA reads TGTGCTAGTGGTTTGGGGCAGGGGACCGGGGAGCTGTTTTTT.